Included here is one T cell receptor beta chain sequence, with context. Its antigen is currently unknown. This specimen belongs to a study of T cell responses to AZD1222 COVID-19 vaccine. Deletions cut 5 bases from V and 6 bases from J, with 8 bases between. The CDR3 sequence is 11 residues long. Per the germline V gene, CDR1 is SGHAT and CDR2 is FQDESV (reference sequence). The protocol was immunoSEQ multiplex PCR, while the TCRdb copy is restricted to in-frame clones and leaves out a portion. The sample holds more than 75,000 clones, 88% seen once. Study-wide results and caveats: Nearly half of spike-specific TCRs reportedly go after variant regions that carry no mutations.

This chain joins TRBV11-1 and TRBJ2-7; D uncertain. This receptor was taken from an adult who received the AZD1222 COVID-19 vaccine. This specimen was peripheral blood, taken 28 days after the second AZD1222 dose. Here the CDR3 reads CASSKIGEQYF. DNA for the CDR3: TGTGCCAGCAGCAAAATAGGCGAGCAGTACTTC. Filled out from reference TRBV11-1 and TRBJ2-7, the complete variable domain reads EAEVAQSPRYKITEKSQAVAFWCDPISGHATLYWYRQILGQGPELLVQFQDESVVDDSQLPKDRFSAERLKGVDSTLKIQPAELGDSAMYLCASSKIGEQYFGPGTRLTVT.